A single T cell receptor (beta chain) is shown here with its context. Its antigen is currently not known. Per-base quality was not reported, and no clone a single base away is much larger than it. The library was prepared using the immunoSEQ multiplex PCR assay. The source is immuneACCESS, and TCRdb retained only in-frame sequences with V and J called. Part of the clones is not carried over; for the studies checked, unresolved V genes explain less than half of this, and the remainder is unexplained. The sample table records about 120,000 clones; under 95% of these occur just once. The top ten clonotypes cover about 1.7% of the sample. The sample belongs to a study of control samples from healthy donors and cancer patients (dated by TCRdb to about 2020). Here V drops 2 bases and J drops 7 bases, and the junction holds 18 bases not matched to any gene. The CDR3 starts with the cysteine, ends with the phenylalanine, and has 19 residues. Of all the DNA, just the CDR3 is kept, 57 bases in frame from base 1. The germline V gene encodes CDR1 SGHVS and CDR2 FQNEAQ.

The material sequenced was PBMCs. The sequence was obtained from a man between 45 and 60 years old with head and neck cancer. The chain is encoded by TRBV7-8 joined to TRBJ2-1; 9 nucleotides in the junction match TRBD2. Here is the DNA: TGTGCCAGCAGCTTACCTCTACTGGAAGGCTCTAGCGGGGCTAATGAGCAGTTCTTC. It is translated as CASSLPLLEGSSGANEQFF.